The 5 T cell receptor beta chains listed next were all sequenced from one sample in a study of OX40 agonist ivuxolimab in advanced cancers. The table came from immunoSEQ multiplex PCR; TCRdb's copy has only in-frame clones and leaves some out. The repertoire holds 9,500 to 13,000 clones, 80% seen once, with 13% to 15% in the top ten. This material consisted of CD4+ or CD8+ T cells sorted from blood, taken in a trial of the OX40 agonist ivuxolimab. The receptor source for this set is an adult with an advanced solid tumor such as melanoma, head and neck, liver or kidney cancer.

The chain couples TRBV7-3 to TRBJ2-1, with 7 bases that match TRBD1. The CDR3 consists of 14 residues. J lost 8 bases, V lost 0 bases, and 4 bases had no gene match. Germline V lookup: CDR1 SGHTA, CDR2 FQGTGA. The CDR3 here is CASSLTLQGHEQFF. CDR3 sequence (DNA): TGTGCCAGCAGCTTAACCTTACAGGGGCATGAGCAGTTCTTC. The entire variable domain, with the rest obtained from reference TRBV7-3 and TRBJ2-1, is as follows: GAGVSQTPSNKVTEKGKYVELRCDPISGHTALYWYRQSLGQGPEFLIYFQGTGAADDSGLPNDRFFAVRPEGSVSTLKIQRTERGDSAVYLCASSLTLQGHEQFFGPGTRLTVL.

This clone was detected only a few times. DNA for the CDR3: TGTGCCAGCAGGGATAGCGGGGGTTATGAGCAGTTCTTC. This sequence encodes CASRDSGGYEQFF. The V gene is TRBV5-4, the J gene TRBJ2-1; 9 bases align to TRBD2. The CDR3 spans 13 residues. The V segment lost 5 bases and the J segment 8 bases; nucleotides outside the gene matches: 5. Per germline, CDR1 SGHNT and CDR2 YYREEE (reference sequence).

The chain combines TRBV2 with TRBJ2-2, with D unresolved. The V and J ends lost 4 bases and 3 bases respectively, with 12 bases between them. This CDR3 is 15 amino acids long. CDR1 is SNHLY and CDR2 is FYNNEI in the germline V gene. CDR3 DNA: TGTGCCAGCAGTGGGACCCTGGTATACACCGGGGAGCTGTTTTTT. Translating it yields CASSGTLVYTGELFF.

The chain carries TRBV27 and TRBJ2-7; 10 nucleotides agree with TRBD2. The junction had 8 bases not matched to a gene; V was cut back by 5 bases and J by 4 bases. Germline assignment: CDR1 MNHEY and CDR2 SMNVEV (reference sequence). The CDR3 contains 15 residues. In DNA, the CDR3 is TGTGCCAGCAGTCCAATAGCGGGAGGCGCATACGAGCAGTACTTC. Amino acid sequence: CASSPIAGGAYEQYF.

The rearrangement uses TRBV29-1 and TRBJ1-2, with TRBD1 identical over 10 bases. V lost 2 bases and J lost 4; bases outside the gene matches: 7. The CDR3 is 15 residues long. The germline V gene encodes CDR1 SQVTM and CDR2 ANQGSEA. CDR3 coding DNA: TGCAGCGTTGAATTCGGGGACAGGGGCCCCTATGGCTACACCTTC. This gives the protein CSVEFGDRGPYGYTF. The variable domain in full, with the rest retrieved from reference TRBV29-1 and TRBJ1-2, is SAVISQKPSRDICQRGTSLTIQCQVDSQVTMMFWYRQQPGQSLTLIATANQGSEATYESGFVIDKFPISRPNLTFSTLTVSNMSPEDSSIYLCSVEFGDRGPYGYTFGSGTRLTVV.